The clone carrying this T cell receptor beta chain turned up a few times. These data belong to a study of blood T cell repertoires in COVID-19. Study at large: The origin of the acute and convalescent COVID-19 samples was the United States, Italy and Spain.

The V and J ends lost 5 bases and 0 bases, in that order; junction bases with no gene match: 13. CDR1 SNHLY and CDR2 FYNNEI come from the germline V gene. The CDR3 has 18 amino acids. TCRdb's copy holds only in-frame clones and misses some; the assay was immunoSEQ multiplex PCR. This sample has approximately 20,000 clones, with 88% found just once. The chain carries TRBV2 and TRBJ2-4; 7 positions agree with TRBD1. The source material was peripheral blood. The source is a human donor in a cohort sampled during active COVID-19. This CDR3 is CASSSRGLLYLAKNIQYF. The CDR3 coding sequence is TGTGCCAGCAGTTCAAGGGGGCTACTGTATCTAGCCAAAAACATTCAGTACTTC.